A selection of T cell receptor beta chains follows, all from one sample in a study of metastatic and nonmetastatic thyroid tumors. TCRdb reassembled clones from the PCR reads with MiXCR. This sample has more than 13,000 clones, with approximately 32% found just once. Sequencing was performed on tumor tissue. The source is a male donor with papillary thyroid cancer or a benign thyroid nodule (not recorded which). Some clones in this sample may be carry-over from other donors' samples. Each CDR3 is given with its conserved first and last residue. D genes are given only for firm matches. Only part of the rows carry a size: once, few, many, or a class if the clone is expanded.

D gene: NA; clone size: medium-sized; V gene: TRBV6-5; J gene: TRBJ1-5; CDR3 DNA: TGTGCCAGCAGTTACTCGACGCAGCAGCCCCAGCATTTT; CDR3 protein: CASSYSTQQPQHF
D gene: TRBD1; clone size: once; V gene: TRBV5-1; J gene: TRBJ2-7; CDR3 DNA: TGCGCCAGCAGCTTGGGGACAGGCGAAGGATACGAGCAGTACTTC; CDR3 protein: CASSLGTGEGYEQYF
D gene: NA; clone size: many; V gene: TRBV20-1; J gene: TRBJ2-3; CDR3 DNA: TGCAGTGCTCAGCCAGGAGATACGCAGTATTTT; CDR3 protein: CSAQPGDTQYF
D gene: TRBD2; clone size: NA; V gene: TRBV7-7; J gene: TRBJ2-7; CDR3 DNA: TGTGCTAGCAGTAGACCAAAGTCCCCTGGCGGGAGGGCCGGGGAGCAGTACTTC; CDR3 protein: CASSRPKSPGGRAGEQYF
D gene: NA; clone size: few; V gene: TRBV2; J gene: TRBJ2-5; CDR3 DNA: TGTGCCAGCAGTGAAGAAGGAGGGCTGCAAGAGACCCAGTACTTC; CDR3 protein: CASSEEGGLQETQYF
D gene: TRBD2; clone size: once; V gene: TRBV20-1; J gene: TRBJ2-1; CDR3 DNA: TGCAGTGCTGATCGGCTAGCGGGCAACAATGAGCAGTTCTTC; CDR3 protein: CSADRLAGNNEQFF
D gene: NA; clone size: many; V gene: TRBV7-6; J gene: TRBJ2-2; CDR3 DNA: TGTGCCAGCAGCTTAAGGCAGGGGCGTATCACCGGGGAGCTGTTTTTT; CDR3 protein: CASSLRQGRITGELFF
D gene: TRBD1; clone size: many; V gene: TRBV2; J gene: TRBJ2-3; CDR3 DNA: TGTGCCAGCAAAAGGGACAGGGGCACAGATACGCAGTATTTT; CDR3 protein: CASKRDRGTDTQYF
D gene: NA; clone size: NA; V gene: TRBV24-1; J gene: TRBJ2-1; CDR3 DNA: TGTGCCACCAGTGATGTTAGGGGGGCGGACTACAATGAGCAGTTCTTC; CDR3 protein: CATSDVRGADYNEQFF
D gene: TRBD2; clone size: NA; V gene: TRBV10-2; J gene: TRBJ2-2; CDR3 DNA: TGCGCCAGCAGTGCCCGCACCACTAGCGACGCCCCCGGGGAGCTGTTTTTT; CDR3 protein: CASSARTTSDAPGELFF
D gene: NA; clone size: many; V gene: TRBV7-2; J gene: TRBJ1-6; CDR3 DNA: TGTGCCAGCAGCTCAATAGGGGTGACCGATTCACCCCTCCACTTT; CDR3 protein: CASSSIGVTDSPLHF
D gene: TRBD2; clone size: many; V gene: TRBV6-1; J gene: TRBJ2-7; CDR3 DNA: TGTGCCAGCGCGATAGCGGGAGAGCGCGAGCAGTACTTC; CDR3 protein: CASAIAGEREQYF
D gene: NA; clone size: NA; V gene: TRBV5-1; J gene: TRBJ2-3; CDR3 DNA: TGCGCCAGCAGCTCCTGGGGGCGGCAGGGCGCATATACGCAGTATTTT; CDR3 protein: CASSSWGRQGAYTQYF
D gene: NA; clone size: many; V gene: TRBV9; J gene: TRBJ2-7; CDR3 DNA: TGTGCCAGCAGCGTAGTTAGGTGGCACGAGCAGTACTTC; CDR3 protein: CASSVVRWHEQYF
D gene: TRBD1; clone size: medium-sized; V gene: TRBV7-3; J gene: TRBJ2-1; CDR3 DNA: TGTGCCAGCAGCTCTAGACAGGGGATCCACAATGAGCAGTTCTTC; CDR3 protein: CASSSRQGIHNEQFF
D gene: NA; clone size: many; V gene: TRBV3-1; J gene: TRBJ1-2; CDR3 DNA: TGTGCCAGCAGCCAAGTGGTAGGGGCCGGCTACACCTTC; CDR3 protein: CASSQVVGAGYTF
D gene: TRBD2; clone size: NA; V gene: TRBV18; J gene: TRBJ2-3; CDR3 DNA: TGTGCCAGCTCTCCGCTCCTCGGAGCGGGGGTTACAGATACGCAGTATTTT; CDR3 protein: CASSPLLGAGVTDTQYF
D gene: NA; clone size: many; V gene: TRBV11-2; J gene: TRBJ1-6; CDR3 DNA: TGTGCCAGCAGCTTAGTCGGGCAGAATAATTCACCCCTCCACTTT; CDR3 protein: CASSLVGQNNSPLHF
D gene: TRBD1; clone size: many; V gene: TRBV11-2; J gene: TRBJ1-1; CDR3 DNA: TGTGCCAGCAGCCGAGGGACAGGGGGCACATGGACTGAAGCTTTCTTT; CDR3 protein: CASSRGTGGTWTEAFF
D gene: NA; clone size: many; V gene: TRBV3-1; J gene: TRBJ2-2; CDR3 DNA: TGTGCCAGCAGGCGACAGTACACCGGGGAGCTGTTTTTT; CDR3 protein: CASRRQYTGELFF
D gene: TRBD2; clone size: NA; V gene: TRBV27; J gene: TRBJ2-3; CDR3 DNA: TGTGCCAGCAGCCCCGGCGGGGGGCTCGATACGCAGTATTTT; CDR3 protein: CASSPGGGLDTQYF
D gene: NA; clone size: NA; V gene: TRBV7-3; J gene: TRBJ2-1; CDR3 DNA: TGTGCCAGCAGCATAAGTGGGCATGCTTACAATGAGCAGTTCTTC; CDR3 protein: CASSISGHAYNEQFF
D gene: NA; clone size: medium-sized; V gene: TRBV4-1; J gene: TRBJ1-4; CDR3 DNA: TGCGCCAGCAGCCAGGATCAGTACAGGGCGAATGAAAAACTGTTTTTT; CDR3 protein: CASSQDQYRANEKLFF
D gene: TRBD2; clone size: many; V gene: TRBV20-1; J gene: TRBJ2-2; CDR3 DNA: TGCAGTGCCGGACTACCGGGACTAGACACCGGGGAGCTGTTTTTT; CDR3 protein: CSAGLPGLDTGELFF
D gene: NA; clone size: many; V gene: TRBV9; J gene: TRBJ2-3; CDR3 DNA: TGTGCCAGCACCACGGGGACGACAGATACGCAGTATTTT; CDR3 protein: CASTTGTTDTQYF
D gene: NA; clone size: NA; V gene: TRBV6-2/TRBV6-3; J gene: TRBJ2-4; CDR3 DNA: TGTGCCAGCAGTTTAGGAGGGGGAAACATCCGGTACTTC; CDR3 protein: CASSLGGGNIRYF
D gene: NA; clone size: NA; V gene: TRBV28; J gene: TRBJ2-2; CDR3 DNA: TGTGCCAGCAGAACCGCCGGGGAGCTGTTTTTT; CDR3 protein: CASRTAGELFF
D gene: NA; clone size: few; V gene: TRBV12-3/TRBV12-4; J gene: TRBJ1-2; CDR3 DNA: TGTGCCAGCAGTTTTGGAGCGGGGAGGGGAGGCTACACCTTC; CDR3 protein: CASSFGAGRGGYTF
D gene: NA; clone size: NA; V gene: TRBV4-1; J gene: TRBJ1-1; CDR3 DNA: TGCGCCAGCGGGTTACACCCGAACACTGAAGCTTTCTTT; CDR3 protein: CASGLHPNTEAFF
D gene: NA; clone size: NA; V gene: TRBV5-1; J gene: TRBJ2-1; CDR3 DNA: TGCGCCAGCAGCTTAGCTGGTGAGCAGTTCTTC; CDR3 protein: CASSLAGEQFF
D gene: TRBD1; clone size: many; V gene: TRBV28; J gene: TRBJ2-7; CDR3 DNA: TGTGCCAGCAATTACAGGGGGACCTACGAGCAGTACTTC; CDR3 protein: CASNYRGTYEQYF
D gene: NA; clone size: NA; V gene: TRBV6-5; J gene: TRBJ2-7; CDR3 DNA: TGTGCCAGCAGTTACGGGACAACCGAGCAGTACTTC; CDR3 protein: CASSYGTTEQYF
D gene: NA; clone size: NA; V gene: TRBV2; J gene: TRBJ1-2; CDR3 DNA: TGTGCCAGCAGCCTAAGGGGGGAGGATGGCTACACCTTC; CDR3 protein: CASSLRGEDGYTF
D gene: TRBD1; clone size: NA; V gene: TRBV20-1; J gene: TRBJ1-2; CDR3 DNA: TGCAGTGCTGAGCCGGGACAGGGCCCCGATATTCCAAACTATGGCTACACCTTC; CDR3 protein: CSAEPGQGPDIPNYGYTF
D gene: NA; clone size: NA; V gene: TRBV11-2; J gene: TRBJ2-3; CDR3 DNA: TGTGCCAGCATCTTAGATAGGTCTAGAGATACGCAGTATTTT; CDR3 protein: CASILDRSRDTQYF
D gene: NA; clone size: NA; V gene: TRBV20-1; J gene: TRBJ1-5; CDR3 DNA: TGCAGTGCCACCATACCGGGACATATTAGCAATCAGCCCCAGCATTTT; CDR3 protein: CSATIPGHISNQPQHF
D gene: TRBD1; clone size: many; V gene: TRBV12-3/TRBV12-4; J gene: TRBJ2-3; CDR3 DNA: TGTGCCAGCAGTCCCGGACAGGGGCTCACAGATACGCAGTATTTT; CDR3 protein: CASSPGQGLTDTQYF
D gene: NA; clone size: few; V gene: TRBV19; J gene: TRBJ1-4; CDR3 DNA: TGTGCCAGTAGTATAGCCAGGGCAACTAATGAAAAACTGTTTTTT; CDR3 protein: CASSIARATNEKLFF
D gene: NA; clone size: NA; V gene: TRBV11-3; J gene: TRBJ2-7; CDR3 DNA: TGTGCCAGCAGCTTAATGAGGGGCAGCTACGAGCAGTACTTC; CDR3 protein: CASSLMRGSYEQYF
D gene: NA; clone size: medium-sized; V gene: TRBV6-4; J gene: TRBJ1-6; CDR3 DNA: TGTGCCAGCAGTGAGGTTGTGGAGCGGCCCTCCTATAATTCACCCCTCCACTTT; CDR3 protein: CASSEVVERPSYNSPLHF
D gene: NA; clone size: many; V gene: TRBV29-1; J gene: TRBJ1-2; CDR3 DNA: TGCAGCGTTCAGTGGGATTTCTATGGCTACACCTTC; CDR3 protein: CSVQWDFYGYTF
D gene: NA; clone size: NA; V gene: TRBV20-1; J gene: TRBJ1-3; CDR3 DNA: TGCAGTGCTAGAGAGTGGGGGGACATCTCTGGAAACACCATATATTTT; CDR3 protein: CSAREWGDISGNTIYF
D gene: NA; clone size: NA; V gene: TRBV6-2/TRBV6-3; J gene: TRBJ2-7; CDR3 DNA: TGTGCCAGCAGTTACTCCCCCTACGAGCAGTACTTC; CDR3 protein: CASSYSPYEQYF
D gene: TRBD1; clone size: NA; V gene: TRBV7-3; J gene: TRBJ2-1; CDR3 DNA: TGTGCCAGCAGCTCTAGACAGGGGATACACAATGCTCAGTTCTTC; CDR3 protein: CASSSRQGIHNAQFF
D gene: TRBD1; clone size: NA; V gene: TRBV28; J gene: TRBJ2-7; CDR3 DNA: TGTGCCAGCAAAACCGACAGGGGGCTATCCTACGAGCAGTACTTC; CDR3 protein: CASKTDRGLSYEQYF
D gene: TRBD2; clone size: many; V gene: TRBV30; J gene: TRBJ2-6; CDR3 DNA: TGTGCCTGGAGAGGTTCGGGAGGGCGTAACACTGGGGCCAACGTCCTGACTTTC; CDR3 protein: CAWRGSGGRNTGANVLTF
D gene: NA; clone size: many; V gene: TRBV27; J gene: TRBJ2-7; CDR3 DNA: TGTGCCAGCAGTCTGGACTGGTCGTACTTC; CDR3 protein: CASSLDWSYF
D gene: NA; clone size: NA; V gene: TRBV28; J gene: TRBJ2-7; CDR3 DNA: TGTGCCAGCAGTTCAGGACGGGGAGCCTACGAGCAGTACTTC; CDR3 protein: CASSSGRGAYEQYF
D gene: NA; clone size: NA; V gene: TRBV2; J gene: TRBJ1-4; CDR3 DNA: TGTGCCAGCAGTGTTGGAGGGCTTAATGAAAAACTGTTTTTT; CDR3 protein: CASSVGGLNEKLFF
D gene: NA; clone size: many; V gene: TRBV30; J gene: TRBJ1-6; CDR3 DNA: TGTGCCTGGACCGACGGGAGGAGTTGGAATTCACCCCTCCACTTT; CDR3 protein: CAWTDGRSWNSPLHF
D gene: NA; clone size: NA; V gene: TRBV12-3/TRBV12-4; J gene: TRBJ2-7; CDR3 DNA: TGTGCCAGTACCCGGGCAGGACCCCCCTACGAGCAGTACTTC; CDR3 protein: CASTRAGPPYEQYF
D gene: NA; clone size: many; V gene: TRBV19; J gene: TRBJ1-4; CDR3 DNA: TGTGCCAGTAGTATGGGGACTGCAACTAATGAAAAACTGTTTTTT; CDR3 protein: CASSMGTATNEKLFF
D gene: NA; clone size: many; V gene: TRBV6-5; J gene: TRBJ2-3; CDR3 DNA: TGTGCCAGCATAGGGCAGATATATAAACTCGCTAGCACAGATACGCAGTATTTT; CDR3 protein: CASIGQIYKLASTDTQYF
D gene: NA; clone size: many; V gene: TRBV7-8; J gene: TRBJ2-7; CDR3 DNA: TGTGCCAGCAGCTACCTGGAGGGCGAGCAGTACTTC; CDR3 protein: CASSYLEGEQYF
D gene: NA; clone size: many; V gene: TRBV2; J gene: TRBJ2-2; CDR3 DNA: TGTGCCAGCAGTGGACTAGCGAACACCGGGGAGCTGTTTTTT; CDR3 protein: CASSGLANTGELFF
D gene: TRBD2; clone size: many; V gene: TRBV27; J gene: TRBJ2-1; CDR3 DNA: TGTGCCAGCTTTCCTCTCGGGGGGGGCCGGATCCATGAGCAGTTCTTC; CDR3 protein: CASFPLGGGRIHEQFF
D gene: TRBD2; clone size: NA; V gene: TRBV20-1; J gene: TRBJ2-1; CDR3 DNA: TGCAGAGCGGGAGCCGAGGTTGAGCAGTTCTTC; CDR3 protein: CRAGAEVEQFF
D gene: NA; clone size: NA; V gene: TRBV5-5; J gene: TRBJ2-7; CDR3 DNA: TGTGCCAGCAGGGGCAACTCCTACGAGCAGTACTTC; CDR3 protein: CASRGNSYEQYF
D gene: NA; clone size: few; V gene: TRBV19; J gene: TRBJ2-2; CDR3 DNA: TGTGCCATCGAAACACCCAGGGGTACCGGGGAGCTGTTTTTT; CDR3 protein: CAIETPRGTGELFF